A selection of T cell receptor beta chains follows, all from one sample in a study of blood T cell repertoires in COVID-19. Some clones are missing from TCRdb's copy, which holds only in-frame ones; the method was immunoSEQ multiplex PCR. Of approximately 200,000 clones listed, roughly 82% are singletons. Sequencing used PBMCs or T cells enriched from blood (not recorded which). Receptor source: a woman in her twenties or thirties who had recovered from COVID-19. Both conserved end residues are part of each CDR3. Fields, in order: D gene, clone size, V gene, J gene, CDR3 protein, CDR3 DNA. A D gene is named only where the DNA matches it firmly. Size is omitted from some rows. Given values are once, few, many or a class for expanded clones.

TRBD2	-	TRBV27	TRBJ2-1	CASSFVYAVAGGYNEQFF	TGTGCCAGCAGTTTCGTGTATGCCGTAGCGGGAGGCTACAATGAGCAGTTCTTC
-	-	TRBV29-1	TRBJ1-1	CSVEDFHRGTEAFF	TGCAGCGTTGAAGATTTTCACCGGGGCACTGAAGCTTTCTTT
-	-	TRBV30	TRBJ1-5	CAWSRGQSNQPQHF	TGTGCCTGGAGTAGAGGGCAGTCGAATCAGCCCCAGCATTTT
-	-	TRBV21-1	TRBJ2-7	CASSRTSYEQYF	TGTGCCAGCAGCAGGACTAGTTACGAGCAGTACTTC
-	-	TRBV13	TRBJ2-1	CASSPPIQLSGSSYNEQFF	TGTGCCAGCAGCCCACCAATCCAGTTGAGCGGAAGCTCCTACAATGAGCAGTTCTTC
TRBD2	-	TRBV12-3/TRBV12-4	TRBJ2-5	CASSLSGRETQYF	TGTGCCAGCAGTCTTAGCGGGAGAGAGACCCAGTACTTC
TRBD2	-	TRBV3-1/TRBV3-2	TRBJ2-7	CASSPREGRYEQYF	TGTGCCAGCAGCCCGCGGGAGGGAAGATACGAGCAGTACTTC
-	once	TRBV6-4	TRBJ2-3	CASIGAQYF	TGTGCCAGCATAGGGGCGCAGTATTTT
TRBD1	-	TRBV15	TRBJ1-1	CATSRDDRGEAFF	TGTGCCACCAGCAGGGATGACAGGGGTGAAGCTTTCTTT
TRBD2	-	TRBV4-2	TRBJ2-5	CASSQEPGRELTQYF	TGTGCCAGCAGCCAAGAACCGGGGCGGGAGTTGACCCAGTACTTC
TRBD1	-	TRBV6-6	TRBJ2-2	CASSLGTDKLGELFF	TGTGCCAGCAGCCTAGGGACAGACAAACTCGGGGAGCTGTTTTTT
-	few	TRBV18	TRBJ1-4	CASSPLTGTEKLFF	TGTGCCAGCTCACCTTTGACAGGAACTGAAAAACTGTTTTTT
-	once	TRBV6-6	TRBJ1-1	CASSTADSLRFF	TGTGCCAGCAGTACCGCGGACAGTCTAAGGTTCTTT
-	-	TRBV5-8	TRBJ2-7	CATFGEVLGTYEQYF	TGTGCCACCTTCGGGGAGGTGCTAGGGACCTACGAGCAGTACTTC
TRBD2	-	TRBV6-5	TRBJ2-7	CASSYSNSGGSYEQYF	TGTGCCAGCAGTTACTCGAATAGCGGGGGGAGCTACGAGCAGTACTTC
-	-	TRBV4-2	TRBJ2-7	CASSQTTTSEQYF	TGTGCCAGCAGCCAAACAACTACTAGCGAGCAGTACTTC
-	-	TRBV7-8	TRBJ2-1	CASSDNQRAEQFF	TGTGCCAGCAGCGATAACCAGCGGGCCGAGCAGTTCTTC
-	-	TRBV15	TRBJ2-5	CATSSREMGETQYF	TGTGCCACCAGCTCACGGGAGATGGGAGAGACCCAGTACTTC
-	-	TRBV28	TRBJ1-5	CASSPLLDNNQPQHF	TGTGCCAGCAGTCCCCTCCTTGACAATAATCAGCCCCAGCATTTT
TRBD1	-	TRBV28	TRBJ1-5	CASAPDRGRHGTSAPAF	TGTGCCAGCGCGCCGGACAGGGGGCGCCACGGTACGTCAGCCCCAGCATTT
TRBD2	-	TRBV19	TRBJ2-1	CASSIDAGVPINEQFF	TGTGCCAGTAGTATTGATGCGGGAGTTCCGATCAATGAGCAGTTCTTC
-	few	TRBV5-1	TRBJ2-3	CASSLGGQGSTDTQYF	TGCGCCAGCAGCCTTGGAGGCCAAGGCTCCACAGATACGCAGTATTTT
TRBD2	-	TRBV3-1/TRBV3-2	TRBJ2-3	CATRLAGGPSADTQYF	TGTGCCACTCGGCTAGCGGGAGGGCCGAGCGCAGATACGCAGTATTTT
-	-	TRBV7-8	TRBJ2-7	CASSSASGLEQYF	TGTGCCAGCAGCTCCGCGTCTGGTCTCGAGCAGTACTTC
-	-	TRBV3-1/TRBV3-2	TRBJ2-2	CASSQVRGDRTGELFF	TGTGCCAGCAGCCAAGTTCGCGGGGACCGGACCGGGGAGCTGTTTTTT
TRBD1	-	TRBV5-6	TRBJ2-7	CASSPLGQGGDEQYF	TGTGCCAGCAGCCCGCTGGGACAGGGTGGCGACGAGCAGTACTTC
TRBD1	-	TRBV5-1	TRBJ2-7	CASSFGQGGDEQYF	TGCGCCAGCAGCTTCGGACAGGGAGGCGACGAGCAGTACTTC
-	many	TRBV6-5	TRBJ2-7	CASSYSSRGSYEQYF	TGTGCCAGCAGTTACTCGAGTAGGGGAAGCTACGAGCAGTACTTC
-	-	TRBV4-2	TRBJ1-6	CASSQDFAEGGGYNSPLHF	TGTGCCAGCAGCCAAGATTTCGCGGAGGGAGGAGGGTATAATTCACCCCTCCACTTT
-	-	TRBV10-3	TRBJ2-2	CATSFGGGGTGELFF	TGTGCCACCTCCTTTGGGGGAGGGGGCACCGGGGAGCTGTTTTTT
TRBD2	-	TRBV15	TRBJ2-7	CATSRDPPSGLSYEQYF	TGTGCCACCAGCAGAGATCCCCCTAGCGGGCTGTCCTACGAGCAGTACTTC
-	-	TRBV27	TRBJ2-2	CASSFLNTGELFF	TGTGCCAGCAGTTTTCTAAACACCGGGGAGCTGTTTTTT
TRBD2	few	TRBV19	TRBJ2-1	CASTLAGEAYNEQFF	TGTGCCAGTACTTTAGCGGGAGAAGCCTACAATGAGCAGTTCTTC
-	few	TRBV7-2	TRBJ2-7	CASSLGQEGYEQYF	TGTGCCAGCAGCTTAGGCCAGGAGGGATACGAGCAGTACTTC
TRBD1	-	TRBV11-3	TRBJ2-2	CASSPRDRAGTGELFF	TGTGCCAGCAGCCCGAGGGACAGGGCGGGCACCGGGGAGCTGTTTTTT
-	few	TRBV9	TRBJ1-1	CASSEGGNTEAFF	TGTGCCAGCAGCGAAGGGGGGAACACTGAAGCTTTCTTT
TRBD1	-	TRBV6-5	TRBJ1-2	CASRRDRWDYGYTF	TGTGCCAGCCGACGGGACAGGTGGGACTATGGCTACACCTTC
-	-	TRBV11-1	TRBJ2-7	CASSLPGWDSSYEQYF	TGTGCCAGCAGCTTACCCGGGTGGGACTCCTCCTACGAGCAGTACTTC
-	-	TRBV6-5	TRBJ1-2	CASSSQGNGYTF	TGTGCCAGCAGTTCACAGGGAAATGGCTACACCTTC
TRBD2	-	TRBV28	TRBJ2-7	CASNSRGTRAYEQYF	TGTGCCAGCAACTCCAGAGGGACTAGAGCCTACGAGCAGTACTTC
TRBD2	-	TRBV19	TRBJ2-2	CASSTQMGLEAGELFF	TGTGCCAGTAGTACCCAAATGGGACTAGAGGCCGGGGAGCTGTTTTTT
TRBD2	-	TRBV5-4	TRBJ2-1	CASSPQREMVNEQFF	TGTGCCAGCAGCCCCCAGCGGGAGATGGTCAATGAGCAGTTCTTC
-	-	TRBV28	TRBJ1-6	CASNLPPGAGIGNSPLHF	TGTGCCAGCAATCTCCCCCCCGGTGCAGGGATAGGTAATTCACCCCTCCACTTT
-	-	TRBV27	TRBJ1-2	CASTSRGGTANYGYTF	TGTGCCAGCACCTCGAGAGGGGGAACAGCTAACTATGGCTACACCTTC
TRBD2	-	TRBV7-8	TRBJ2-5	CASSPTSGSNIGTQYF	TGTGCCAGCAGCCCTACTAGCGGGAGTAATATTGGGACCCAGTACTTC
TRBD1	-	TRBV5-4	TRBJ2-4	CASSLPGQGPDIQYF	TGTGCCAGCAGCTTACCGGGACAGGGTCCCGACATTCAGTACTTC
-	-	TRBV7-9	TRBJ1-2	CASSLGRESYGYTF	TGTGCCAGCAGCTTAGGCAGGGAAAGCTATGGCTACACCTTC
-	-	TRBV3-1/TRBV3-2	TRBJ2-7	CASSQDGGMGGSYEQYF	TGTGCCAGCAGCCAAGACGGGGGTATGGGCGGATCCTACGAGCAGTACTTC
TRBD1	-	TRBV23-1	TRBJ2-7	CARPGQGLYEQYF	TGCGCCAGACCGGGACAGGGATTGTACGAGCAGTACTTC
TRBD2	-	TRBV5-1	TRBJ2-3	CASSSTSGITDTQYF	TGCGCCAGCAGCTCGACTAGCGGGATCACAGATACGCAGTATTTT
TRBD1	-	TRBV18	TRBJ1-2	CASSPLRTGLNYGYTF	TGTGCCAGCTCACCACTTCGGACAGGGCTTAACTATGGCTACACCTTC
-	-	TRBV19	TRBJ1-5	CASTQLQGNQPQHF	TGTGCCAGTACCCAATTACAGGGTAATCAGCCCCAGCATTTT